This entry lists 5 T cell receptor beta chains sequenced from one sample in a study of cytomegalovirus exposure and HLA in healthy donors. The PCR had 60 Vbeta and 13 Jbeta primers. Sequenced by immunoSEQ multiplex PCR; TCRdb stores in-frame clones only, minus some. The table lists fewer than 200,000 clones, 65% to 75% of them singletons, with over 2% in the top ten. The sample comprised PBMCs. The receptors were sampled from a human donor in good health.

This chain joins TRBV11-3 and TRBJ2-1; 8 positions match TRBD2. CDR1 and CDR2 from the germline V gene are SGHNT and YENEEA. CDR3 length equals 15 residues. Trimming cost V 5 bases and J 8 bases; bases outside gene matches: 11. The CDR3 DNA reads TGTGCCAGCAGCCGGCCAATAGCGGGGAGCGATGAGCAGTTCTTC. Residues: CASSRPIAGSDEQFF.

The DNA for the CDR3 is TGTGCCAGCAGCGTAGGGGTGGGGAGTCAGCCCCAGCATTTT. It is translated as CASSVGVGSQPQHF. This chain uses TRBV9 with TRBJ1-5; D call uncertain. The V end lost 0 bases, the J end lost 6 bases, and 10 bases lay between the germline ends. CDR3 length: 14 amino acids. The germline V gene encodes CDR1 SGDLS and CDR2 YYNGEE.

This clone was seen a few times. CDR3 protein: CASNPGGTEIYGYTF. The CDR3 DNA reads as TGTGCCAGCAACCCAGGAGGGACAGAGATCTATGGCTACACCTTC. The chain couples TRBV7-8 to TRBJ1-2, with 7 bases lining up with TRBD1. Looked up from germline, CDR1 is SGHVS and CDR2 is FQNEAQ. V lost 7 bases, J lost 4 bases, and 12 bases stayed unmatched. The CDR3 has 15 amino acids.

The chain joins TRBV15 to TRBJ2-7; no firm D call. Looked up from germline, CDR1 is LNHNV and CDR2 is YYDKDF (reference sequence). Trimming shortened V by 0 bases and J by 7 bases, and 10 bases separated the two germline ends. The CDR3 consists of 13 residues. This CDR3 reads CATSRDVPSEQYF. In DNA form, the CDR3 reads TGTGCCACCAGCAGAGATGTCCCCTCGGAGCAGTACTTC.

The chain is built from TRBV30 and TRBJ1-2; 9 nucleotides line up with TRBD1. CDR3 length: 14 amino acids. The J segment lost 8 bases and the V segment lost 3 bases, leaving 10 bases of the junction unmatched. CDR1 and CDR2 (germline): GTSNPN, SVGIG (reference sequence). CDR3 bases: TGTGCCTGGAGCTCCGGGACAGGGCTCCTGGGCTACACCTTC. Translating it yields CAWSSGTGLLGYTF.